This T cell receptor (beta chain) was identified in a study of T cells in localized non-small cell lung cancer. This CDR3 is built from 13 residues. Trimming removed 3 bases from V and 3 bases from J, with 9 bases in between. Germline V lookup: CDR1 SGHAT, CDR2 FQNNGV. Sequenced by immunoSEQ multiplex PCR; TCRdb stores in-frame clones only, minus some. Among about 18,000 clones listed, about four fifths were seen once. The clonotype comes from a male donor at least 60 years old with stage I lung adenocarcinoma. The specimen comprised peripheral blood, sampled before any cancer treatment. The genes are TRBV11-2 and TRBJ2-7; D is undetermined. The CDR3 DNA follows: TGTGCCAGCAGCTTTGTCACTAACTACGAGCAGTACTTC. Translated, it gives CASSFVTNYEQYF.